The 13 T cell receptor beta chains below were found in one sample sequenced in a study of blood T cell repertoires in COVID-19. Clones were read by immunoSEQ multiplex PCR, and TCRdb kept only the in-frame ones, dropping some. The top ten clones hold roughly 2.5% of a sample with some 320,000 clones, about nine tenths of them seen once. Sequenced: PBMCs or T cells enriched from blood (not recorded which). The receptor set was obtained from a man in his sixties who had recovered from COVID-19.

The genes are TRBV5-1 and TRBJ1-4; a possible D gene is TRBD1 (6 bases). V was cut by 5 bases and J by 4 bases, with 15 bases left in between. This CDR3 comprises 15 residues. Germline CDR1 is SGHRS and CDR2 is YFSETQ. CDR3 sequence (DNA): TGCGCCAGCAGACCTACAGGGTTTGGTAATGAAAAACTGTTTTTT. Protein product: CASRPTGFGNEKLFF.

The chain joins TRBV2 to TRBJ2-2, with TRBD2 matching over 9 bases. CDR1 is SNHLY, CDR2 FYNNEI, per germline. V gave up 2 bases and J gave up 0 bases; unmatched junction bases: 1. This CDR3 spans 16 amino acids. CDR3 coding DNA: TGTGCCAGCAGTGAAATAGCGGGGGCGAACACCGGGGAGCTGTTTTTT. This sequence encodes CASSEIAGANTGELFF.

The V call is TRBV19, the J call TRBJ1-2, with 8 bases lining up with TRBD1. V shed 8 bases and J 4 bases; nucleotides not matched to a gene: 15. Germline CDR1 LNHDA, CDR2 SQIVND (reference sequence). This CDR3 is 16 amino acids long. CDR3 DNA sequence: TGTGCCAGTGGAAGGAAGGACAGGGCTCTGGGCTATGGCTACACCTTC. This translates into CASGRKDRALGYGYTF.

This clone showed up just once. The chain couples TRBV5-1 to TRBJ2-2; 9 bases are a match to TRBD1. This CDR3 has 16 amino acids. Germline assignment: CDR1 SGHRS and CDR2 YFSETQ. V shed 4 bases, J shed 6 bases, and the junction held 10 bases outside the gene matches. CDR3: CASSLGNRGRAGELFF. DNA for the CDR3: TGCGCCAGCAGCCTCGGAAACAGGGGGCGTGCCGGGGAGCTGTTTTTT. Combining the CDR3 with reference TRBV5-1 and TRBJ2-2 gives the whole variable domain KAGVTQTPRYLIKTRGQQVTLSCSPISGHRSVSWYQQTPGQGLQFLFEYFSETQRNKGNFPGRFSGRQFSNSRSEMNVSTLELGDSALYLCASSLGNRGRAGELFFGEGSRLTVL.

J is TRBJ2-2 and V is TRBV7-9; D is uncertain. V shed 1 base and J shed 5 bases, with 5 bases lying between them. The CDR3 is 13 amino acids. Germline values: CDR1 SEHNR, CDR2 FQNEAQ (reference sequence). CDR3 DNA sequence: TGTGCCAGCAGCTTAGTATTGACCGGGGAGCTGTTTTTT. Protein sequence: CASSLVLTGELFF.

The chain combines TRBV3-1 (or the pseudogene TRBV3-2) with TRBJ1-1; 8 bases match TRBD1. CDR1 is LGHDT, CDR2 YNNKEL, per germline (reference sequence). This CDR3 comprises 16 residues. With V trimmed by 1 base and J by 0 bases, 4 bases remained unmatched. The CDR3 DNA follows: TGTGCCAGCAGCCAAGGTTGGGACAGGTTGAACACTGAAGCTTTCTTT. Translating it yields CASSQGWDRLNTEAFF.

This chain connects TRBV7-2 to TRBJ2-1, with 9 bases aligning to TRBD2. Per the germline V gene, CDR1 is SGHTA and CDR2 is FQGNSA. V shed 8 bases, J shed 5 bases, and the junction held 7 bases outside the gene matches. CDR3 length equals 14 residues. This chain's CDR3 is CASHLAGVHNEQFF. CDR3 DNA: TGTGCCAGCCACTTAGCGGGAGTCCACAATGAGCAGTTCTTC.

The rearrangement links TRBV18 to TRBJ2-1; TRBD1 might be the D (5 bases). This CDR3 contains 15 residues. Germline CDR1 is KGHSH and CDR2 is LQKENI. V lost 1 base to trimming and J lost 0 bases, with 7 bases between them. CDR3 in amino acids: CASSPRQSSYNEQFF. CDR3 nucleotides: TGTGCCAGCTCACCACGACAGAGCTCCTACAATGAGCAGTTCTTC.

The rearrangement uses TRBV4-3 and TRBJ2-4, with D tentatively TRBD1 (5 bases). Germline V lookup: CDR1 LGHNA, CDR2 YSLEER. Trimming took 4 bases from V and 0 from J, leaving 10 bases between them. This CDR3 is 15 amino acids long. The CDR3 sequence: CASSRTGQAKNIQYF. The DNA for the CDR3 is TGCGCCAGCAGCCGAACCGGACAAGCCAAAAACATTCAGTACTTC.

The chain joins TRBV10-1 to TRBJ2-1; 9 bases line up with TRBD2. This CDR3 contains 18 residues. CDR1 and CDR2 (germline): WNHNN, SYGVQD (reference sequence). After removal of 6 bases from V and 5 bases from J, the junction contained 17 bases not matched to a gene. The CDR3 DNA sequence: TGCGCCAGCAGGGATTTCGCGCGAGCTAGCGGGAAAAACAATGAGCAGTTCTTC. Residues: CASRDFARASGKNNEQFF.

V usage is TRBV18 and J usage is TRBJ1-4; 8 nucleotides line up with TRBD1. This CDR3 has 14 residues. V lost 5 bases, J lost 10 bases, and 9 bases stayed unmatched. Germline CDR1 reads KGHSH; CDR2 reads LQKENI. CDR3 nucleotides: TGTGCCAGCTCAATGGGACAGGAGGCCCGAAAACTGTTTTTT. Residues: CASSMGQEARKLFF.

This clone is a singleton in its sample. CDR3 in DNA: TGTGCCAGCAGCTCGGCCGGGACTAGCGACGAGCAGTACTTC. Protein: CASSSAGTSDEQYF. V and J are TRBV7-8 and TRBJ2-7; 10 positions agree with TRBD2. J was trimmed by 5 bases and V by 4 bases; bases with no gene match: 5. The CDR3 totals 14 residues. Per the germline V gene, CDR1 is SGHVS and CDR2 is FQNEAQ.

About this clone itself: Other DNA variants within this sample encode the same CDR3. The chain employs TRBV18 and TRBJ1-1; TRBD1 is a possible D gene (6 bases). The V gene lost 4 bases and the J gene lost 5 bases, with 8 bases spanning the gap. The germline V gene encodes CDR1 KGHSH and CDR2 LQKENI. The length of the CDR3 is 12 residues. The CDR3 nucleotides are TGTGCCAGCTCACTACAGGGAACTGAAGCTTTCTTT. This sequence encodes CASSLQGTEAFF. Full variable domain (missing parts from reference TRBV18 and TRBJ1-1): NAGVMQNPRHLVRRRGQEARLRCSPMKGHSHVYWYRQLPEEGLKFMVYLQKENIIDESGMPKERFSAEFPKEGPSILRIQQVVRGDSAAYFCASSLQGTEAFFGQGTRLTVV.